Following are 16 T cell receptor beta chains from one sample sequenced in a study of blood T cell repertoires in COVID-19 (dated by TCRdb to 2020 to 2022). Library construction relied on the immunoSEQ multiplex PCR assay. Imported from immuneACCESS, the table was reduced by TCRdb to in-frame sequences with V and J called. These copies leave out some clones; in studies compared against another copy, an unresolved V gene accounts for under half, and the cause of the remainder is not known. The sample table shows approximately 180,000 clones, and about 85% are seen once. The ten biggest clones cover 20% to 25% of the sample. Sequencing used peripheral blood. These TCRs come from a man aged 55 to 70 with active or convalescent COVID-19.

A few counts support this clone. This rearrangement joins TRBV10-3 to TRBJ2-1; D perhaps matches TRBD2 (5 bases). The CDR3 has 13 residues. The V end lost 7 bases, the J end lost 8 bases, and 15 bases lay between the germline ends. Per the germline V gene, CDR1 is ENHRY and CDR2 is SYGVKD. CDR3 sequence (DNA): TGTGCCATCACCCTGGGAGCGAAGGATGAGCAGTTCTTC. It codes for CAITLGAKDEQFF.

The CDR3 spells CASSFDRGAGGYTF. DNA of the CDR3: TGTGCCAGCAGCTTCGACAGGGGAGCGGGCGGCTACACCTTC. The chain recombines TRBV7-9 with TRBJ1-2; 8 bases match TRBD1. CDR3 length equals 14 residues. With V trimmed by 3 bases and J by 8 bases, 8 bases remained unmatched. Germline CDR1 and CDR2: SEHNR and FQNEAQ (reference sequence).

The chain couples TRBV5-1 to TRBJ1-1; tentative D call: TRBD1 (6 bases). V was cut by 1 base and J by 5 bases, with 12 bases left in between. The CDR3 extends over 14 amino acids. The V gene's germline CDR1 is SGHRS and CDR2 YFSETQ. This CDR3 is CASSLTGRETEAFF. The CDR3 DNA follows: TGCGCCAGCAGCTTGACAGGGAGGGAAACTGAAGCTTTCTTT.

The chain couples TRBV5-1 to TRBJ2-7; perhaps TRBD1 as D (5 bases). The CDR3 runs to 12 residues. Germline V CDR1 and CDR2: SGHRS, YFSETQ. Trimming took 4 bases from V and 6 from J, leaving 11 bases between them. CDR3 DNA sequence: TGCGCCAGCAGCCGACCTCAGGGCGAGCAGTACTTC. Translating it yields CASSRPQGEQYF.

The rearrangement joins TRBV2 to TRBJ2-7; tentatively, D is TRBD2 (7 bases). Between the trimmed V and J ends, which lost 1 base and 0 bases, there was a span of 10 bases. The germline CDR1 and CDR2 sequences are SNHLY and FYNNEI. CDR3 length equals 15 residues. The CDR3 DNA reads TGTGCCAGCAGTGAAGAAGGGGGGGGCTCCTACGAGCAGTACTTC. It encodes CASSEEGGGSYEQYF.

The gene calls are TRBV6-5 and TRBJ2-1; the match to TRBD1 covers 7 bases. V was pared by 8 bases and J by 9 bases, with 10 bases of the junction left unmatched. This CDR3 is 13 amino acids long. Germline V gene sequence: CDR1 MNHEY, CDR2 SVGAGI. CDR3 region: CASLLTGAGEQFF. The DNA for the CDR3 is TGTGCCAGCCTCCTAACAGGGGCCGGTGAGCAGTTCTTC.

This clone was detected once. J is TRBJ2-3 and V is TRBV6-5, with no clear D. CDR1 is MNHEY and CDR2 is SVGAGI in the germline V gene. CDR3 size: 15 residues. V lost 0 bases to trimming and J lost 2 bases, with 9 bases between them. The CDR3 DNA sequence: TGTGCCAGCAGTTACTCGTTAACAGCCACAGATACGCAGTATTTT. It translates to CASSYSLTATDTQYF.

This clone is a singleton in its sample. The chain carries TRBV12-5 and TRBJ1-5; 7 bases are shared with TRBD1. From germline, CDR1 is LGHNT and CDR2 FRNRAP. The CDR3 loop spans 14 amino acids. The ends lost 5 bases at V and 11 bases at J; junction bases unmatched: 12. Written as DNA, the CDR3 is TGTGCTAGTGGTCCCGGGGACAGCGCGGGGACCCAGCATTTT. Translating gives CASGPGDSAGTQHF.

The chain joins TRBV3-1 (or the pseudogene TRBV3-2) to TRBJ2-1, with D possibly matching TRBD2 (6 bases). CDR1 and CDR2 (germline): LGHDT, YNNKEL (reference sequence). The V end lost 1 base, the J end lost 6 bases, and 10 bases lay between the germline ends. The CDR3 extends over 14 amino acids. The CDR3 protein is CASSQVRGLNEQFF. The CDR3, as DNA: TGTGCCAGCAGCCAAGTAAGGGGACTCAATGAGCAGTTCTTC.

The CDR3 here is CASSQAGGSGNTIYF. The CDR3 DNA follows: TGTGCCAGCAGCCAAGCGGGGGGATCCGGAAACACCATATATTTT. This chain links TRBV3-1 (or the pseudogene TRBV3-2) with TRBJ1-3; D is possibly TRBD1 (5 bases). Germline V gene sequence: CDR1 LGHDT, CDR2 YNNKEL (reference sequence). V dropped 1 base and J dropped 4 bases, with 11 bases sitting between them. This CDR3 has 15 residues.

The chain recombines TRBV29-1 with TRBJ2-1; D not resolved. Trimming removed 0 bases from V and 8 bases from J, with 8 bases in between. Germline V gene lookup returns CDR1 SQVTM and CDR2 ANQGSEA. CDR3 length: 12 amino acids. The CDR3 loop is CSVEDLRDEQFF. The CDR3 DNA follows: TGCAGCGTTGAAGATCTGCGCGATGAGCAGTTCTTC.

Only a few counts were recorded for this clone. V and J are TRBV19 and TRBJ2-7, with 9 bases lining up with TRBD2. The CDR3 length is 17 residues. Losses at the gene ends were 4 bases for V and 7 bases for J; bases not matched to a gene: 17. Germline V gene data show CDR1 as LNHDA and CDR2 as SQIVND (reference sequence). CDR3 in amino acids: CASSKRGRTSVVREQYF. CDR3 nucleotides: TGTGCCAGTAGTAAGAGGGGGCGGACTAGCGTCGTGAGGGAGCAGTACTTC.

The rearrangement uses TRBV11-2 and TRBJ2-5, with TRBD2 matching 10 bases. Germline CDR1 reads SGHAT; CDR2 reads FQNNGV. Trimming cost V 4 bases and J 5 bases; bases outside gene matches: 7. This CDR3 spans 15 amino acids. The CDR3 spells CASSSLAGGRETQYF. In nucleotides, the CDR3 is TGTGCCAGCAGCTCATTAGCGGGGGGCCGGGAGACCCAGTACTTC.

The genes are TRBV19 and TRBJ1-1; D is ambiguous. The CDR3 covers 15 residues. CDR1 and CDR2 (germline): LNHDA, SQIVND (reference sequence). V was pared by 3 bases and J by 1 base, with 12 bases between. CDR3 in amino acids: CASSISRRGNTEAFF. The CDR3 DNA is TGTGCCAGTAGTATTAGCAGGCGGGGGAACACTGAAGCTTTCTTT.

The gene calls are TRBV7-9 and TRBJ1-1; possible D gene TRBD1, 6 bases. In germline, CDR1 is SEHNR, CDR2 FQNEAQ (reference sequence). Trimming removed 2 bases from V and 8 bases from J, with 12 bases in between. This CDR3 spans 13 amino acids. CDR3 DNA: TGTGCCAGCAGCTTAAACAGGGAATCCGAAGCTTTCTTT. It encodes CASSLNRESEAFF.

This chain connects TRBV6-6 to TRBJ2-3, with D possibly matching TRBD2 (5 bases). V lost 1 base and J 6 bases, leaving 8 bases between the germline ends. This CDR3 spans 13 amino acids. CDR1 MNHNY and CDR2 SVGAGI come from the germline V gene (reference sequence). CDR3 DNA sequence: TGTGCCAGCAGTTACTTTGAGCGGGATACGCAGTATTTT. This gives the protein CASSYFERDTQYF.